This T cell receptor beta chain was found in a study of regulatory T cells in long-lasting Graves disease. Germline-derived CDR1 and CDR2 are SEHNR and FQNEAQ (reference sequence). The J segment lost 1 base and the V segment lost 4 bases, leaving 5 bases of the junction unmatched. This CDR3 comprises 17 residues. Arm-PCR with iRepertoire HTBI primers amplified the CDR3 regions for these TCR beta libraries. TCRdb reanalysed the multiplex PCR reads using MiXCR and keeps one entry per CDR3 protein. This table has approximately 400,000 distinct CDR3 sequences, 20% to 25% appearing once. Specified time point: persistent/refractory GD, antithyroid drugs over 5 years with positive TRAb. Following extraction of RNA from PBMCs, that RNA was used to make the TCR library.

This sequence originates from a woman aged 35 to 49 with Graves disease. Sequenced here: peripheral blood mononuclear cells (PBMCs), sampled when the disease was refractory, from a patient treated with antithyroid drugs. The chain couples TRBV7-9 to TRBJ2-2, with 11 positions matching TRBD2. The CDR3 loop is CASSSPTSGGNTGELFF. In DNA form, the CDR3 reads TGTGCCAGCAGCTCTCCAACTAGCGGGGGGAACACCGGGGAGCTGTTTTTT.